These 14 T cell receptor beta chains were sequenced from one sample in a study of OX40 agonist ivuxolimab in advanced cancers. The library was obtained by the immunoSEQ multiplex PCR assay. The source is immuneACCESS, and TCRdb retained only in-frame sequences with V and J called. Part of the clones is not carried over; for the studies checked, unresolved V genes explain less than half of this, and the remainder is unexplained. Within this sample are 100,000 to 130,000 clones, with about 91% of them counted one time only. Approximately 0.63% of the sample is in the top ten clones. The sample in question was CD4+ or CD8+ T cells sorted from blood, obtained in a trial of the OX40 agonist ivuxolimab. The origin of the receptors is an adult with an advanced solid tumor such as melanoma, head and neck, liver or kidney cancer.

The genes are TRBV6-5 and TRBJ1-5, with a weak D call TRBD1 (5 bases). From germline, CDR1 is MNHEY and CDR2 SVGAGI. V dropped 6 bases and J dropped 9 bases, with 18 bases sitting between them. This CDR3 has 14 residues. CDR3 coding DNA: TGTGCCAGCAGAAGGGACGAGGTGAACGGGCCCCAGCATTTT. Its protein is CASRRDEVNGPQHF.

This clone has just one count. Other nucleotide sequences from this sample produce the same CDR3. This chain connects TRBV29-1 to TRBJ1-3, with D possibly TRBD1 on 5 matching bases. The V and J ends lost 3 bases and 2 bases respectively, with 8 bases between them. CDR3 length: 13 amino acids. Germline CDR1 SQVTM, CDR2 ANQGSEA. CDR3 in amino acids: CSVDGGAGNTIYF. CDR3 in DNA: TGCAGCGTTGACGGAGGGGCTGGAAACACCATATATTTT.

The CDR3 DNA follows: TGTGCCTGGAATCCTACGGGGGGTGGCTACACCTTC. As protein: CAWNPTGGGYTF. The V and J genes are TRBV30 and TRBJ1-2, with a possible D match to TRBD1 (5 bases). This CDR3 has 12 amino acids. In germline, CDR1 is GTSNPN, CDR2 SVGIG (reference sequence). V was clipped by 4 bases and J by 7 bases, with 13 bases between them.

This chain joins TRBV27 and TRBJ2-2, with D tentatively TRBD2 (5 bases). The V gene's germline CDR1 is MNHEY and CDR2 SMNVEV (reference sequence). The V end lost 5 bases, the J end lost 7 bases, and 14 bases lay between the germline ends. The CDR3 totals 14 residues. In DNA form, the CDR3 reads TGTGCCAGCAGTCACGGAGGTACGGACGGGGAGCTGTTTTTT. Translating it yields CASSHGGTDGELFF.

The rearrangement uses TRBV5-6 and TRBJ1-2; TRBD1 aligns across 9 bases. Germline trimming cut 4 bases from V and 4 bases from J; bases unmatched to any gene: 5. CDR1 and CDR2 (germline): SGHDT, YYEEEE. CDR3 length: 14 residues. CDR3 amino acids: CASSPGQGSYGYTF. The CDR3 DNA reads TGTGCCAGCAGCCCGGGACAGGGAAGCTATGGCTACACCTTC.

The chain has TRBV2 and TRBJ2-1, with TRBD1 identical over 10 bases. Per germline, CDR1 SNHLY and CDR2 FYNNEI. V lost 5 bases, J lost 8 bases, and 6 bases stayed unmatched. This CDR3 contains 14 residues. Here the CDR3 DNA reads TGTGCCAGCAGTCCAGACAGGGGGCTCGATGAGCAGTTCTTC. Protein: CASSPDRGLDEQFF.

The chain links TRBV6-1 to TRBJ2-1, with 8 bases matching TRBD1. The germline gives CDR1 MNHNS, CDR2 SASEGT. The CDR3 extends over 16 amino acids. Trimming cost V 2 bases and J 4 bases; bases outside gene matches: 7. The CDR3 reads CASSEQTGGWYNEQFF. CDR3 DNA: TGTGCCAGCAGTGAACAAACAGGGGGTTGGTACAATGAGCAGTTCTTC.

The chain has TRBV27 and TRBJ1-6, with 7 bases identical to TRBD1. This CDR3 has 16 amino acids. With V trimmed by 6 bases and J by 2 bases, 7 bases remained unmatched. In germline, CDR1 is MNHEY, CDR2 SMNVEV (reference sequence). CDR3 nucleotides: TGTGCCAGCAGGCCCGACAGGGTGACCTATAATTCACCCCTCCACTTT. Encoded protein: CASRPDRVTYNSPLHF.

This rearrangement joins TRBV27 to TRBJ2-5, with 13 bases identical to TRBD2. The CDR3 consists of 17 residues. CDR1 and CDR2 (germline): MNHEY, SMNVEV (reference sequence). Germline trimming cut 5 bases from V and 1 base from J; bases unmatched to any gene: 7. This CDR3 is CASSLLGLAGAQETQYF. CDR3 coding DNA: TGTGCCAGCAGTCTACTAGGACTAGCGGGAGCCCAAGAGACCCAGTACTTC.

The chain couples TRBV19 to TRBJ2-5; 7 bases map to TRBD2. Germline V CDR1 and CDR2: LNHDA, SQIVND (reference sequence). With V trimmed by 6 bases and J by 4 bases, 5 bases remained unmatched. This CDR3 has 13 amino acids. CDR3 loop: CASSGGRAETQYF. The CDR3 nucleotides read TGTGCCAGTAGCGGGGGGAGGGCAGAGACCCAGTACTTC. The whole variable domain, filled in from reference TRBV19 and TRBJ2-5, reads DGGITQSPKYLFRKEGQNVTLSCEQNLNHDAMYWYRQDPGQGLRLIYYSQIVNDFQKGDIAEGYSVSREKKESFPLTVTSAQKNPTAFYLCASSGGRAETQYFGPGTRLLVL.

V gene TRBV5-6 combines with J gene TRBJ2-3, with TRBD2 matching over 12 bases. CDR3 length: 16 amino acids. CDR1 and CDR2 (germline): SGHDT, YYEEEE. V lost 3 bases to trimming and J lost 2 bases; unmatched junction nucleotides: 4. The CDR3 here is CASSWRLAGVTDTQYF. The CDR3 DNA sequence: TGTGCCAGCAGCTGGAGACTAGCGGGAGTCACAGATACGCAGTATTTT.

The chain has TRBV4-1 and TRBJ2-3; D might be TRBD1 (6 bases). CDR1 MGHRA and CDR2 YSYEKL come from the germline V gene. The CDR3 sequence is 16 residues long. Trimming removed 6 bases from V and 5 bases from J, with 21 bases in between. The CDR3 DNA is TGCGCCAGCAGTCCCTCCGGCCAGGGGCAGGTAGATACGCAGTATTTT. Protein: CASSPSGQGQVDTQYF.

This sequence joins TRBV11-3 and TRBJ2-5; D is perhaps TRBD2 (5 bases). V lost 3 bases, J lost 5 bases, and 10 bases lay in between. The CDR3 is 13 amino acids. CDR1 SGHNT and CDR2 YENEEA come from the germline V gene. For the CDR3, the DNA is TGTGCCAGCAGCTTCTCTTGGGAGGAGACCCAGTACTTC. It yields the protein CASSFSWEETQYF.

This chain links TRBV6-5 with TRBJ1-5, with TRBD1 matching 9 bases. J was trimmed by 2 bases and V by 5 bases; bases with no gene match: 4. The germline V gene encodes CDR1 MNHEY and CDR2 SVGAGI. The CDR3 has 15 amino acids. The chain's CDR3 is CASSRQGGGNQPQHF. The CDR3, as DNA: TGTGCCAGCAGTAGACAGGGGGGTGGCAATCAGCCCCAGCATTTT.